The 8 T cell receptor beta chains presented below share a single source sample, sequenced in a study of blood T cell repertoires in COVID-19. The protocol was immunoSEQ multiplex PCR, while the TCRdb copy is restricted to in-frame clones and leaves out a portion. The data show approximately 69,000 clones, 75% to 85% seen once. What was sequenced was peripheral blood. Source of these receptors: a woman aged 70 to 79 with acute or convalescent COVID-19.

The chain recombines TRBV9 with TRBJ1-3; 7 nucleotides align to TRBD1. Germline CDR1 is SGDLS and CDR2 is YYNGEE. The CDR3 is made up of 14 amino acids. Germline trimming cut 4 bases from V and 8 bases from J; bases unmatched to any gene: 9. The CDR3 loop reads CASSRLTGKDTIYF. For the CDR3, the DNA is TGTGCCAGCAGCAGACTGACAGGGAAGGACACCATATATTTT.

This chain links TRBV13 with TRBJ1-6; D is unclear. CDR1 PRHDT and CDR2 FYEKMQ come from the germline V gene (reference sequence). V lost 5 bases and J 6 bases, leaving 8 bases between the germline ends. This CDR3 spans 13 amino acids. The CDR3 nucleotides are TGTGCCAGCAGCCTCGGGAGTAATTCACCCCTCCACTTT. Its protein product is CASSLGSNSPLHF.

The gene calls are TRBV19 and TRBJ1-2, with 7 bases identical to TRBD1. The J segment lost 7 bases and the V segment lost 6 bases, leaving 8 bases of the junction unmatched. Germline V lookup: CDR1 LNHDA, CDR2 SQIVND (reference sequence). The CDR3 length is 13 residues. This CDR3 is CASRPGGAGGYTF. In nucleotides, the CDR3 is TGTGCCAGTAGGCCAGGGGGAGCAGGTGGCTACACCTTC.

This rearrangement joins TRBV28 to TRBJ2-5; 7 nucleotides agree with TRBD2. Germline CDR1 reads MDHEN; CDR2 reads SYDVKM. The CDR3 runs to 15 residues. J was trimmed by 5 bases and V by 6 bases; bases with no gene match: 12. The CDR3 coding sequence is TGTGCCAGCAGCACCCCGGGGAGGGCCAGGGAGACCCAGTACTTC. Amino acid sequence: CASSTPGRARETQYF.

This clone has more than one count but fewer than ten. The V call is TRBV9, the J call TRBJ2-3, with unresolved D. V gave up 5 bases and J gave up 1 base, with 11 bases separating them. Germline V gives CDR1 SGDLS, CDR2 YYNGEE. The CDR3 runs to 14 residues. The CDR3 sequence: CASSSLTGTDTQYF. In DNA, the CDR3 is TGTGCCAGCAGTTCTCTAACTGGCACAGATACGCAGTATTTT.

The chain uses TRBV4-1 and TRBJ2-1; 7 bases agree with TRBD1. CDR3 length: 15 residues. V was pared by 3 bases and J by 2 bases, with 4 bases of the junction left unmatched. From germline, CDR1 is MGHRA and CDR2 YSYEKL. This chain's CDR3 is CASSQTGNPYNEQFF. The DNA of the CDR3 is TGCGCCAGCAGCCAGACAGGGAACCCCTACAATGAGCAGTTCTTC.

V gene TRBV7-2 combines with J gene TRBJ2-7, with D possibly matching TRBD1 (7 bases). Germline-derived CDR1 and CDR2 are SGHTA and FQGNSA. CDR3 length equals 13 residues. The V and J ends lost 5 bases and 3 bases respectively, with 11 bases between them. The CDR3 sequence is CASSPQGGYEQYF. In DNA form, the CDR3 reads TGTGCCAGCAGCCCTCAGGGGGGCTACGAGCAGTACTTC. The variable domain in full, completed from reference TRBV7-2 and TRBJ2-7, reads GAGVSQSPSNKVTEKGKDVELRCDPISGHTALYWYRQSLGQGLEFLIYFQGNSAPDKSGLPSDRFSAERTGGSVSTLTIQRTQQEDSAVYLCASSPQGGYEQYFGPGTRLTVT.

This rearrangement joins TRBV14 to TRBJ2-7, with TRBD1 as a possible D gene (5 bases). Per the germline V gene, CDR1 is SGHDN and CDR2 is FVKESK. V was cut by 1 base and J by 2 bases, with 9 bases left in between. CDR3 size: 14 residues. The CDR3, as DNA: TGTGCCAGCAGCCAAGCAGGGCTCCCCTACGAGCAGTACTTC. This sequence encodes CASSQAGLPYEQYF.